These 19 T cell receptor beta chains were all obtained from the same sample, sequenced in a study of CD8+ T cells in alopecia areata. Extraction of RNA preceded its reverse transcription into cDNA, which served as the sequencing template. Only in-frame clones appear in the TCRdb table, and some are missing; sequencing was by immunoSEQ multiplex PCR. Here the sample spans 150,000 to 200,000 clones, 65% to 75% being singletons. The sample consisted of CD8+ T cells sorted from blood, taken at week 0. Receptor source: a human donor with alopecia areata.

The chain links TRBV4-1 to TRBJ2-5; 10 nucleotides line up with TRBD1. The CDR3 is made up of 16 amino acids. Germline trimming cut 2 bases from V and 0 bases from J; bases unmatched to any gene: 3. CDR1 and CDR2 (germline): MGHRA, YSYEKL. The CDR3, as DNA: TGCGCCAGCAGCCAAAGGACAGGGGGAAACCAAGAGACCCAGTACTTC. Translation: CASSQRTGGNQETQYF.

The CDR3 spells CASSRLGLRDGYTF. The CDR3 coding sequence is TGTGCCAGCAGCCGGTTGGGCCTGAGGGATGGCTACACCTTC. The chain recombines TRBV7-9 with TRBJ1-2; no firm D call. The CDR3 runs to 14 residues. Germline V lookup: CDR1 SEHNR, CDR2 FQNEAQ (reference sequence). V gave up 5 bases and J gave up 6 bases, with 16 bases separating them. Combining the CDR3 with reference TRBV7-9 and TRBJ1-2 gives the whole variable domain DTGVSQNPRHKITKRGQNVTFRCDPISEHNRLYWYRQTLGQGPEFLTYFQNEAQLEKSRLLSDRFSAERPKGSFSTLEIQRTEQGDSAMYLCASSRLGLRDGYTFGSGTRLTVV.

The CDR3 here is CASSLGTSGEQYF. In DNA, the CDR3 is TGTGCCAGCAGCTTAGGGACATCAGGCGAGCAGTACTTC. This rearrangement joins TRBV13 to TRBJ2-5; no reliable D call. The DNA end favors TRBJ2-7, so the J call may be wrong. Per germline, CDR1 PRHDT and CDR2 FYEKMQ (reference sequence). The CDR3 has 13 amino acids.

The genes are TRBV27 and TRBJ1-3; no reliable D call. The CDR3 spans 14 residues. Trimming stripped 5 bases from V and 0 bases from J, with 8 bases between. Germline CDR1 MNHEY, CDR2 SMNVEV (reference sequence). The CDR3 region is CASSPYSSGNTIYF. Here the CDR3 DNA reads TGTGCCAGCAGTCCTTATAGCTCTGGAAACACCATATATTTT.

This chain uses TRBV7-9 with TRBJ2-2, with a weak D call TRBD2 (5 bases). Germline CDR1 is SEHNR and CDR2 is FQNEAQ (reference sequence). The ends were cut back, 4 bases at V and 5 bases at J, with 11 bases in the middle. The CDR3 covers 14 residues. CDR3 bases: TGTGCCAGCAGCTCCCCCGGGGTTACCGGGGAGCTGTTTTTT. It yields the protein CASSSPGVTGELFF.

This sequence joins TRBV9 and TRBJ1-5; 8 positions match TRBD1. CDR3 length: 14 residues. Germline trimming cut 3 bases from V and 6 bases from J; bases unmatched to any gene: 5. Germline CDR1 and CDR2: SGDLS and YYNGEE. The CDR3 reads CASSATGGGQPQHF. The CDR3 DNA reads as TGTGCCAGCAGCGCTACAGGGGGTGGTCAGCCCCAGCATTTT.

The chain carries TRBV9 and TRBJ2-3, with 7 bases identical to TRBD2. This CDR3 is 14 amino acids long. J gave up 4 bases and V 4 bases, and 6 bases lay outside the gene matches. Germline values: CDR1 SGDLS, CDR2 YYNGEE. The CDR3 is CASSSTGGSDTQYF. The CDR3, as DNA: TGTGCCAGCAGCTCTACGGGGGGATCAGATACGCAGTATTTT.

This chain links TRBV19 with TRBJ2-7; 9 nucleotides line up with TRBD1. V trimming: 4 bases; J trimming: 2 bases; junction bases outside the gene matches: 3. CDR3 length: 14 amino acids. Germline assignment: CDR1 LNHDA and CDR2 SQIVND (reference sequence). CDR3 DNA sequence: TGTGCCAGTAGTAGTGGGACAGGGCCCTACGAGCAGTACTTC. Protein: CASSSGTGPYEQYF.

The chain recombines TRBV6-6 with TRBJ2-5; TRBD1 agrees at 7 bases. The J segment lost 4 bases and the V segment lost 5 bases, leaving 13 bases of the junction unmatched. Germline CDR1 reads MNHNY; CDR2 reads SVGAGI (reference sequence). There are 16 residues in the CDR3. DNA of the CDR3: TGTGCCAGCAGTACTCCAGGGGGAGTGGGCGGAGAGACCCAGTACTTC. Amino acid sequence: CASSTPGGVGGETQYF.

The gene calls are TRBV7-9 and TRBJ2-3; tentatively, D is TRBD1 (5 bases). Germline-derived CDR1 and CDR2 are SEHNR and FQNEAQ (reference sequence). V shed 6 bases and J shed 2 bases, with 21 bases lying between them. The CDR3 totals 17 residues. The CDR3 DNA reads TGTGCCAGCAGTAGCCCCCAGTGGGGCCCACACACAGATACGCAGTATTTT. Amino acid sequence: CASSSPQWGPHTDTQYF. Full variable domain (outside the CDR3, taken from reference TRBV7-9 and TRBJ2-3): DTGVSQNPRHKITKRGQNVTFRCDPISEHNRLYWYRQTLGQGPEFLTYFQNEAQLEKSRLLSDRFSAERPKGSFSTLEIQRTEQGDSAMYLCASSSPQWGPHTDTQYFGPGTRLTVL.

J is TRBJ1-1 and V is TRBV7-8, with TRBD1 as a possible D gene (5 bases). Germline V gene lookup returns CDR1 SGHVS and CDR2 FQNEAQ. The V end was cut by 3 bases, the J end by 3 bases, with 8 bases between. CDR3 length: 13 residues. CDR3 sequence: CASSFLRDTEAFF. The CDR3, as DNA: TGTGCCAGCAGCTTCCTCAGGGACACTGAAGCTTTCTTT.

This chain links TRBV30 with TRBJ1-2; possibly TRBD1 for D (6 bases). V gave up 2 bases and J gave up 8 bases, with 21 bases separating them. This CDR3 is 15 amino acids long. Germline CDR1 GTSNPN, CDR2 SVGIG (reference sequence). In DNA, the CDR3 is TGTGCCTGGAGTCCATTGACAGGCTCGGTGGAGGGCTACACCTTC. It specifies CAWSPLTGSVEGYTF.

V and J are TRBV11-1 and TRBJ2-7; D is unresolved. The V gene lost 0 bases and the J gene lost 3 bases, with 6 bases spanning the gap. The germline V gene has CDR1 SGHAT and CDR2 FQDESV (reference sequence). The CDR3 consists of 13 residues. This chain's CDR3 is CASSLATDYEQYF. The CDR3 DNA reads TGTGCCAGCAGCTTAGCGACGGACTACGAGCAGTACTTC.

The chain combines TRBV4-1 with TRBJ1-1; weak D call: TRBD1 (5 bases). V was shortened by 3 bases and J by 6 bases, with 8 bases between the two germline ends. The CDR3 covers 12 residues. Germline assignment: CDR1 MGHRA and CDR2 YSYEKL. The CDR3 spells CASSHGTPEAFF. The CDR3 nucleotides are TGCGCCAGCAGCCACGGGACCCCTGAAGCTTTCTTT.

This sequence joins TRBV27 and TRBJ2-4; tentatively, D is TRBD2 (5 bases). Trimming removed 2 bases from V and 9 bases from J, with 11 bases in between. CDR1 is MNHEY, CDR2 SMNVEV, per germline (reference sequence). CDR3 size: 13 residues. The CDR3 reads CASSLGEEAIQYF. CDR3 DNA: TGTGCCAGCAGTTTAGGAGAGGAGGCCATTCAGTACTTC.

This clone appeared a single time. V and J are TRBV28 and TRBJ1-1, with 10 bases fitting TRBD1. Per germline, CDR1 MDHEN and CDR2 SYDVKM. The CDR3 sequence is 13 residues long. The V gene end was trimmed by 6 bases and the J gene end by 6 bases; junction bases not matched to a gene: 4. The CDR3 loop reads CASRDRGRAEAFF. The CDR3 DNA reads TGTGCCAGCAGGGACAGGGGGAGGGCTGAAGCTTTCTTT.

This clone was counted only a few times. The V call is TRBV27, the J call TRBJ2-5; D may be TRBD2 (6 bases). V was trimmed by 2 bases and J by 3 bases, leaving 10 bases between them. The CDR3 contains 14 residues. CDR1 is MNHEY, CDR2 SMNVEV, per germline (reference sequence). The CDR3 here is CASSLGGTEETQYF. Written as DNA, the CDR3 is TGTGCCAGCAGTTTAGGGGGGACTGAAGAGACCCAGTACTTC.

The rearrangement links TRBV11-2 to TRBJ2-1; tentatively, D is TRBD2 (6 bases). V was cut by 2 bases and J by 10 bases, with 18 bases left in between. CDR3 length: 15 amino acids. CDR1 is SGHAT, CDR2 FQNNGV, per germline. The CDR3 nucleotides are TGTGCCAGCAGCTTACCCGCCACTAGCTTTCGGGAGCAGTTCTTC. Protein: CASSLPATSFREQFF.

The rearrangement links TRBV13 to TRBJ1-6, with 9 bases aligning to TRBD1. The CDR3 consists of 18 residues. CDR1 is PRHDT, CDR2 FYEKMQ, per germline (reference sequence). After removal of 4 bases from V and 12 bases from J, the junction contained 19 bases not matched to a gene. The CDR3 bases are TGTGCCAGCAGCTCCCGACAGGGGGATCAGGAAAGTTGGGAACCCCTCCACTTT. Amino acid sequence: CASSSRQGDQESWEPLHF. The full variable domain, with the rest looked up from reference TRBV13 and TRBJ1-6, is AAGVIQSPRHLIKEKRETATLKCYPIPRHDTVYWYQQGPGQDPQFLISFYEKMQSDKGSIPDRFSAQQFSDYHSELNMSSLELGDSALYFCASSSRQGDQESWEPLHFGNGTRLTVT.